The sequence of this T cell receptor (beta chain) was determined in a study of early T cells in non-severe SARS-CoV-2 infection. Study summary: It was bulk RNA from unsorted whole blood that was sequenced, and the chains were unpaired.

Trimming removed 0 bases at V and 7 bases at J, with 8 bases between. Germline CDR1 reads SGHNT; CDR2 reads YYREEE (reference sequence). This CDR3 has 13 residues. This clonotype occurred many times. TCRdb itself ran the 5' RACE reads through MiXCR, one entry per CDR3 protein. This table has 28,000 or so distinct CDR3 sequences, around 4.2% appearing once. The rearrangement joins TRBV5-4 to TRBJ2-1; D is undetermined. The clonotype was recovered from an adult who was a healthcare worker with PCR-confirmed SARS-CoV-2 infection or an uninfected control (not recorded which). The sample comprised whole blood. The chain's CDR3 is CASSLVERNEQFF. The CDR3, as DNA: TGTGCCAGCAGCTTGGTGGAGAGGAATGAGCAGTTCTTC.